What follows are 26 T cell receptor beta chains derived from one specimen sequenced in a study of T cell responses to AZD1222 COVID-19 vaccine. The assay was immunoSEQ multiplex PCR, and TCRdb's table has in-frame clones only and misses some. Found here are roughly 170,000 clones, 90% of them singletons; the top ten hold about 2.6%. Source: peripheral blood, taken on day 0 of AZD1222 vaccination. The receptor source for this set is an adult in good health.

V is TRBV6-2 or TRBV6-3 and J is TRBJ1-5; no clear D gene. This CDR3 has 11 residues. Per germline, CDR1 MNHEY and CDR2 SVGEGT. The V and J ends lost 4 bases and 11 bases respectively, with 9 bases between them. CDR3 residues: CASSSSGAQHF. CDR3 nucleotide sequence: TGTGCCAGCAGTTCGTCAGGAGCCCAGCATTTT.

V is TRBV9 and J is TRBJ1-2; D uncertain. Per germline, CDR1 SGDLS and CDR2 YYNGEE. The CDR3 is made up of 18 amino acids. Trimming cost V 0 bases and J 4 bases, with 22 bases left between them. The CDR3 DNA is TGTGCCAGCAGCGTAGAAGAGGGAGGTGCGTCCACAATCTATGGCTACACCTTC. It translates to CASSVEEGGASTIYGYTF.

The chain uses TRBV7-9 and TRBJ1-1; 8 nucleotides line up with TRBD1. The V segment lost 4 bases and the J segment 8 bases; nucleotides outside the gene matches: 9. The germline V gene has CDR1 SEHNR and CDR2 FQNEAQ (reference sequence). This CDR3 has 14 amino acids. The CDR3 bases are TGTGCCAGCAGCTCGGGGACAGGTCCCTTGGAAGCTTTCTTT. This gives the protein CASSSGTGPLEAFF. Together with reference TRBV7-9 and TRBJ1-1, the CDR3 gives the full variable domain: DTGVSQNPRHKITKRGQNVTFRCDPISEHNRLYWYRQTLGQGPEFLTYFQNEAQLEKSRLLSDRFSAERPKGSFSTLEIQRTEQGDSAMYLCASSSGTGPLEAFFGQGTRLTVV.

This rearrangement joins TRBV6-5 to TRBJ2-6; D gene uncertain. V lost 10 bases to trimming and J lost 4 bases, with 11 bases between them. Germline-derived CDR1 and CDR2 are MNHEY and SVGAGI. There are 13 residues in the CDR3. CDR3 nucleotides: TGTGCCACCGGGTCACCCGGGGCCAACGTCCTGACTTTC. Residues: CATGSPGANVLTF.

The chain links TRBV7-8 to TRBJ1-1; no clear D. The V end was cut by 2 bases, the J end by 4 bases, with 11 bases between. This CDR3 is 14 amino acids long. Germline V gene lookup returns CDR1 SGHVS and CDR2 FQNEAQ. This CDR3 reads CASSLMPFSTEAFF. CDR3 sequence (DNA): TGTGCCAGCAGCTTAATGCCGTTTTCCACTGAAGCTTTCTTT.

The genes are TRBV21-1 and TRBJ2-1; the table's D call TRBD2 went unverified against the DNA. TRBV21-1 is a listed pseudogene. The CDR3 length is 16 residues. CDR3 sequence: CASSKNCRDYWDEQFF. The CDR3 DNA is TGTGCCAGCAGCAAAAATTGTAGGGACTATTGGGATGAGCAGTTCTTC.

The chain joins TRBV5-4 to TRBJ2-2; TRBD1 might be the D (7 bases). The germline V and J ends were trimmed by 6 bases and 5 bases, with 17 bases remaining between them. This CDR3 has 15 residues. The germline gives CDR1 SGHNT, CDR2 YYREEE (reference sequence). The CDR3 protein is CASNPTGEATGELFF. CDR3 in DNA: TGTGCCAGCAACCCTACAGGGGAGGCGACCGGGGAGCTGTTTTTT. The full variable domain, with the rest looked up from reference TRBV5-4 and TRBJ2-2, is ETGVTQSPTHLIKTRGQQVTLRCSSQSGHNTVSWYQQALGQGPQFIFQYYREEENGRGNFPPRFSGLQFPNYSSELNVNALELDDSALYLCASNPTGEATGELFFGEGSRLTVL.

The chain couples TRBV4-3 to TRBJ2-2, with a possible D match to TRBD2 (5 bases). Germline V lookup: CDR1 LGHNA, CDR2 YSLEER. There are 18 residues in the CDR3. V lost 0 bases and J 7 bases, leaving 21 bases between the germline ends. The CDR3 loop is CASSQDLTPALANGELFF. The CDR3 nucleotides read TGCGCCAGCAGCCAAGATCTAACGCCGGCCCTAGCTAACGGGGAGCTGTTTTTT.

The CDR3 DNA reads as TGTGCCAGCAGCAAGGGGCTAAGATACTCTAACTATGGCTACACCTTC. It translates to CASSKGLRYSNYGYTF. The chain uses TRBV27 and TRBJ1-2; D might be TRBD1 (5 bases). This CDR3 has 16 residues. Germline values: CDR1 MNHEY, CDR2 SMNVEV (reference sequence). V dropped 6 bases and J dropped 0 bases, with 17 bases sitting between them.

The rearrangement uses TRBV6-5 and TRBJ1-6; possibly TRBD1 for D (5 bases). Germline lookup yields CDR1 MNHEY and CDR2 SVGAGI. CDR3 length: 16 residues. Deletions cut 0 bases from V and 6 bases from J, with 12 bases between. CDR3 loop: CASSYSSSGPNSPLHF. The CDR3 nucleotides are TGTGCCAGCAGTTACTCCTCCTCGGGGCCTAATTCACCCCTCCACTTT.

V and J are TRBV9 and TRBJ2-4; D unresolved. The CDR3 runs to 13 residues. Deletions cut 1 base from V and 11 bases from J, with 13 bases between. Germline-derived CDR1 and CDR2 are SGDLS and YYNGEE. For the CDR3, the DNA is TGTGCCAGCAGCGTACGAGACGCAGAGGTTCAGTACTTC. Translating gives CASSVRDAEVQYF.

This chain links TRBV9 with TRBJ2-3, with a possible D match to TRBD2 (5 bases). The CDR3 has 17 residues. V lost 0 bases, J lost 3 bases, and 17 bases lay in between. Germline CDR1 and CDR2: SGDLS and YYNGEE. CDR3 sequence (DNA): TGTGCCAGCAGCGTAGGTGGGCGGGCGGGCCAAACAGATACGCAGTATTTT. This translates into CASSVGGRAGQTDTQYF. The variable domain in full, with the rest retrieved from reference TRBV9 and TRBJ2-3, is DSGVTQTPKHLITATGQRVTLRCSPRSGDLSVYWYQQSLDQGLQFLIQYYNGEERAKGNILERFSAQQFPDLHSELNLSSLELGDSALYFCASSVGGRAGQTDTQYFGPGTRLTVL.

J is TRBJ2-5 and V is TRBV3-1 (or the pseudogene TRBV3-2); possible D gene TRBD1, 6 bases. The V gene's germline CDR1 is LGHDT and CDR2 YNNKEL (reference sequence). CDR3 length: 15 amino acids. Trimming cost V 5 bases and J 4 bases, with 17 bases left between them. CDR3 in DNA: TGTGCCAGCAGCAACCGGGGACCCAGGGGAGAGACCCAGTACTTC. Its protein product is CASSNRGPRGETQYF.

The chain recombines TRBV2 with TRBJ1-2, with TRBD1 matching 8 bases. Germline V gene sequence: CDR1 SNHLY, CDR2 FYNNEI. The CDR3 has 16 residues. V trimming: 8 bases; J trimming: 4 bases; junction bases outside the gene matches: 15. The CDR3 region has the DNA TGTGCCAGCTTCCTGCCGACAGGGGAAATGAGCTATGGCTACACCTTC. Amino acids: CASFLPTGEMSYGYTF.

This clone was counted between two and nine times. The chain is built from TRBV9 and TRBJ1-1; TRBD1 aligns across 10 bases. The V segment lost 3 bases and the J segment 3 bases; nucleotides outside the gene matches: 5. The CDR3 loop spans 15 amino acids. Germline lookup yields CDR1 SGDLS and CDR2 YYNGEE. The CDR3 sequence: CASSATGTGDTEAFF. CDR3 in DNA: TGTGCCAGCAGCGCAACCGGGACAGGGGACACTGAAGCTTTCTTT.

CDR3 DNA: TGCGCCAGCAGCCAAGATTCGTTTGGAGGGGTCTATGGCTACACCTTC. As protein: CASSQDSFGGVYGYTF. The V gene is TRBV4-3, the J gene TRBJ1-2, with D maybe TRBD1 (5 bases). The germline V gene has CDR1 LGHNA and CDR2 YSLEER. The CDR3 spans 16 residues. Trimming pared 0 bases from V and 4 bases from J, leaving 15 bases between.

V and J are TRBV28 and TRBJ1-5; D is uncertain. The CDR3 contains 14 residues. Germline V gene lookup returns CDR1 MDHEN and CDR2 SYDVKM. The germline V and J ends were trimmed by 6 bases and 0 bases, with 9 bases remaining between them. CDR3 nucleotides: TGTGCCAGCAGCCCTGTTAATAGCAATCAGCCCCAGCATTTT. Translating gives CASSPVNSNQPQHF. Full variable domain (outside the CDR3, taken from reference TRBV28 and TRBJ1-5): DVKVTQSSRYLVKRTGEKVFLECVQDMDHENMFWYRQDPGLGLRLIYFSYDVKMKEKGDIPEGYSVSREKKERFSLILESASTNQTSMYLCASSPVNSNQPQHFGDGTRLSIL.

This chain joins TRBV5-4 and TRBJ1-2; the D gene is possibly TRBD1 (5 bases). This CDR3 has 13 amino acids. Trimming stripped 4 bases from V and 5 bases from J, with 12 bases between. Germline values: CDR1 SGHNT, CDR2 YYREEE (reference sequence). The CDR3 sequence: CASSPETVYGYTF. CDR3 nucleotide sequence: TGTGCCAGCAGCCCCGAGACAGTGTATGGCTACACCTTC.

This sequence joins TRBV15 and TRBJ2-7; no firm D call. The germline V gene encodes CDR1 LNHNV and CDR2 YYDKDF (reference sequence). This CDR3 is 14 amino acids long. V lost 0 bases, J lost 0 bases, and 6 bases lay in between. The CDR3 protein is CATSRDLDSYEQYF. The CDR3 nucleotides read TGTGCCACCAGCAGAGATCTGGACTCCTACGAGCAGTACTTC.

This sequence joins TRBV7-9 and TRBJ1-1; no definite D call. CDR1 and CDR2 from the germline V gene are SEHNR and FQNEAQ (reference sequence). Trimming shortened V by 1 base and J by 3 bases, and 12 bases separated the two germline ends. This CDR3 is 15 amino acids long. CDR3 amino acids: CASSLEGRKDTEAFF. The CDR3 DNA reads as TGTGCCAGCAGCTTAGAGGGCAGAAAGGACACTGAAGCTTTCTTT.

This CDR3 reads CSASRQALEFF. CDR3 nucleotides: TGCAGTGCGAGCCGACAGGCGCTTGAGTTTTTT. This chain joins TRBV20-1 and TRBJ2-2; tentative D call: TRBD1 (6 bases). V was clipped by 6 bases and J by 16 bases, with 18 bases between them. Looked up from germline, CDR1 is DFQATT and CDR2 is SNEGSKA (reference sequence). The CDR3 covers 11 residues.

The chain uses TRBV6-2 or TRBV6-3 and TRBJ1-2, with TRBD1 matching over 11 bases. With V trimmed by 0 bases and J by 5 bases, 5 bases remained unmatched. The CDR3 is made up of 16 amino acids. Germline V gene lookup returns CDR1 MNHEY and CDR2 SVGEGT. The CDR3 loop reads CASSYSRTGGQYGYTF. The CDR3 DNA is TGTGCCAGCAGTTACTCGCGGACAGGGGGCCAATATGGCTACACCTTC.

This chain connects TRBV10-1 to TRBJ2-2, with D unclear. V was pared by 1 base and J by 5 bases, with 2 bases between. The CDR3 has 12 residues. The germline V gene has CDR1 WNHNN and CDR2 SYGVQD (reference sequence). CDR3 region: CASSEWTGELFF. Here the CDR3 DNA reads TGCGCCAGCAGTGAGTGGACCGGGGAGCTGTTTTTT.

This clone has just a few counts. The chain joins TRBV25-1 to TRBJ1-4, with D unclear. CDR3 size: 12 residues. Germline CDR1 is MGHDK and CDR2 is SYGVNS. V was trimmed by 3 bases and J by 8 bases, leaving 7 bases between them. The CDR3 loop is CASSDPWEKLFF. CDR3 DNA: TGTGCCAGCAGTGACCCTTGGGAAAAACTGTTTTTT.

This clone was observed a handful of times. The chain links TRBV6-2 or TRBV6-3 to TRBJ1-2, with D possibly TRBD1 on 6 matching bases. This CDR3 has 14 residues. V lost 6 bases to trimming and J lost 14 bases, with 25 bases between them. Germline values: CDR1 MNHEY, CDR2 SVGEGT. The CDR3 sequence: CASRYLGTGNTVTF. The CDR3 DNA is TGTGCCAGCAGATACCTCGGCACAGGGAATACTGTAACCTTC.

The CDR3 region has the DNA TGTGCCAGCAGTCCCCAGATACGCTATGGCTACACCTTC. Its translation: CASSPQIRYGYTF. The chain couples TRBV6-5 to TRBJ1-2; D remains unclear. In germline, CDR1 is MNHEY, CDR2 SVGAGI. This CDR3 is 13 amino acids long. Trimming stripped 5 bases from V and 4 bases from J, with 11 bases between.